These 12 T cell receptor beta chains were sequenced from one sample in a study of graft-versus-host responses after intestinal transplantation. These receptors' antigens are unknown. Data came from immunoSEQ multiplex PCR; TCRdb stores just in-frame clones and leaves some out. The table records about 120,000 clones, roughly 95% of them present only once. The source material was unstimulated CD8+ T cells sorted from spleen or lymph node cells, sampled before intestinal transplant. Receptors were obtained from a human donor who received an intestinal transplant.

This clone was counted a few times. The identical CDR3 is also encoded by other nucleotide sequences in the sample. The chain employs TRBV11-3 and TRBJ2-1, with D hard to call. CDR3 length equals 12 residues. The ends were cut back, 4 bases at V and 1 base at J, with 2 bases in the middle. The V gene's germline CDR1 is SGHNT and CDR2 YENEEA. This chain's CDR3 is CASSYSYNEQFF. DNA of the CDR3: TGTGCCAGCAGCTATTCCTACAATGAGCAGTTCTTC.

V is TRBV7-6 and J is TRBJ2-7; 10 bases are shared with TRBD2. Germline V gene lookup returns CDR1 SGHVS and CDR2 FNYEAQ. The J segment lost 7 bases and the V segment lost 5 bases, leaving 14 bases of the junction unmatched. This CDR3 region has 16 residues. CDR3 loop: CASSPLGAGGPQEQYF. Here the CDR3 DNA reads TGTGCCAGCAGCCCGCTGGGAGCGGGAGGGCCTCAGGAGCAGTACTTC.

The chain has TRBV13 and TRBJ2-1; D remains unclear. V gave up 1 base and J gave up 0 bases, with 7 bases separating them. This CDR3 comprises 15 residues. The V gene's germline CDR1 is PRHDT and CDR2 FYEKMQ (reference sequence). CDR3 sequence (DNA): TGTGCCAGCAGCTTAGATAGGAGCTCCTACAATGAGCAGTTCTTC. Protein sequence: CASSLDRSSYNEQFF.

This sequence joins TRBV12-5 and TRBJ2-1, with 11 bases that match TRBD2. CDR1 is LGHNT and CDR2 is FRNRAP in the germline V gene. V dropped 2 bases and J dropped 3; count of bases not matched to a gene: 15. CDR3 length: 20 amino acids. CDR3 in amino acids: CASGLSTSGSQKLYYNEQFF. In DNA, the CDR3 is TGTGCTAGTGGTTTGAGTACTAGCGGGAGTCAGAAATTATACTACAATGAGCAGTTCTTC.

The genes are TRBV10-2 and TRBJ1-2; no definite D call. In germline, CDR1 is WSHSY, CDR2 SAAADI. The ends were cut back, 3 bases at V and 4 bases at J, with 12 bases in the middle. The CDR3 contains 14 residues. CDR3 in amino acids: CASSDSTLTYGYTF. The CDR3 DNA reads TGCGCCAGCAGTGATTCGACTTTAACCTATGGCTACACCTTC.

V is TRBV7-3 and J is TRBJ1-4; D remains unclear. V was clipped by 2 bases and J by 4 bases, with 11 bases between them. Per germline, CDR1 SGHTA and CDR2 FQGTGA. The CDR3 covers 15 residues. The CDR3: CASSLPPRDNEKLFF. The CDR3 DNA reads TGTGCCAGCAGCTTACCCCCCAGAGATAATGAAAAACTGTTTTTT.

The V call is TRBV6-6, the J call TRBJ1-5; the match to TRBD1 covers 7 bases. V gave up 5 bases and J gave up 0 bases; unmatched junction bases: 7. CDR1 and CDR2 (germline): MNHNY, SVGAGI (reference sequence). The CDR3 consists of 16 residues. The CDR3 protein is CASSPPTGNSNQPQHF. CDR3 bases: TGTGCCAGCAGTCCGCCGACAGGGAATAGCAATCAGCCCCAGCATTTT.

This clone was counted a single time. The J gene is TRBJ2-1, the V gene TRBV6-4; TRBD2 aligns across 7 bases. V lost 5 bases to trimming and J lost 3 bases; unmatched junction nucleotides: 10. CDR1 MRHNA and CDR2 SNTAGT come from the germline V gene. The CDR3 has 16 amino acids. The CDR3 DNA is TGTGCCAGCAGTCCGGGGTCTAGCGGAGACTACAATGAGCAGTTCTTC. It encodes CASSPGSSGDYNEQFF.

The sample holds a few counts of this clone. This chain connects TRBV11-1 to TRBJ2-7; tentatively, D is TRBD1 (5 bases). Between the trimmed V and J ends, which lost 5 bases and 2 bases, there was a span of 13 bases. This CDR3 is 14 amino acids long. Germline V lookup: CDR1 SGHAT, CDR2 FQDESV (reference sequence). CDR3 region: CASSPWGRTYEQYF. The CDR3 DNA reads TGTGCCAGCAGCCCCTGGGGCCGAACCTACGAGCAGTACTTC. The full variable domain, with the rest looked up from reference TRBV11-1 and TRBJ2-7, is EAEVAQSPRYKITEKSQAVAFWCDPISGHATLYWYRQILGQGPELLVQFQDESVVDDSQLPKDRFSAERLKGVDSTLKIQPAELGDSAMYLCASSPWGRTYEQYFGPGTRLTVT.

The genes are TRBV27 and TRBJ2-5; 8 bases fit TRBD2. This CDR3 spans 14 amino acids. The germline CDR1 and CDR2 sequences are MNHEY and SMNVEV (reference sequence). Trimming took 5 bases from V and 8 from J; bases not matched to a gene: 10. The chain's CDR3 is CASSPPGLGGTQYF. The CDR3 region has the DNA TGTGCCAGCAGTCCGCCGGGACTAGGGGGAACCCAGTACTTC.

J is TRBJ2-4 and V is TRBV7-9; D call uncertain. The CDR3 runs to 12 residues. Germline V gives CDR1 SEHNR, CDR2 FQNEAQ (reference sequence). Trimming pared 4 bases from V and 7 bases from J, leaving 8 bases between. The CDR3 bases are TGTGCCAGCAGCTCCTCAAGGAACATTCAGTACTTC. This sequence encodes CASSSSRNIQYF.

V and J are TRBV9 and TRBJ2-7; D may be TRBD1 or TRBD2 (5 bases each). Germline lookup yields CDR1 SGDLS and CDR2 YYNGEE. V lost 2 bases and J lost 6, with 15 bases in between. The CDR3 extends over 14 amino acids. CDR3 in amino acids: CASSVAAGAGEQYF. The CDR3 DNA reads TGTGCCAGCAGCGTTGCTGCCGGGGCGGGCGAGCAGTACTTC.